The rows below give T cell receptor beta chains drawn from one sample of a study of PD-L1 blockade in urothelial cancer. Some clones are missing from TCRdb's copy, which holds only in-frame ones; the method was immunoSEQ multiplex PCR. The data hold about 17,000 clones, with 75% to 90% observed a single time. Sequencing was performed on PBMCs, taken around atezolizumab (anti-PD-L1) treatment. The receptor set was obtained from a man between 70 and 80 years old with urothelial cancer. Both conserved end residues are part of each CDR3. D genes are given only for firm matches. Expanded clones are given a class, and other clones once, few, many or no size at all.

clone size | D gene | J gene | V gene | CDR3 protein | CDR3 DNA
- | - | TRBJ2-1 | TRBV5-1 | CASGSGNGNEQFF | TGCGCCAGCGGTTCCGGGAACGGAAATGAGCAGTTCTTC
- | TRBD1 | TRBJ1-6 | TRBV11-1 | CASSSGTGDSPLHF | TGTGCCAGCAGCTCCGGGACAGGGGATTCACCCCTCCACTTT
- | - | TRBJ1-5 | TRBV15 | CATSLTGRYNQPQHF | TGTGCCACCAGCCTTACAGGGCGGTACAATCAGCCCCAGCATTTT
- | - | TRBJ1-1 | TRBV30 | CACSRVNTEAFF | TGTGCCTGCTCACGGGTGAACACTGAAGCTTTCTTT
once | - | TRBJ1-1 | TRBV7-9 | CASSLTVAEAFF | TGTGCCAGCAGCTTAACAGTGGCTGAAGCTTTCTTT
- | TRBD2 | TRBJ2-5 | TRBV29-1 | CSVEWRGGGETQYF | TGCAGCGTTGAGTGGCGGGGGGGAGGGGAGACCCAGTACTTC
- | - | TRBJ2-7 | TRBV15 | CATSREAGTNYEQYF | TGTGCCACCAGCAGAGAGGCCGGGACAAACTACGAGCAGTACTTC
- | TRBD1 | TRBJ2-3 | TRBV4-1 | CASRQGTGYTDTQYF | TGCGCCAGCAGGCAAGGGACAGGGTACACAGATACGCAGTATTTT
- | - | TRBJ2-6 | TRBV18 | CASSTGVSSGANVLTF | TGTGCCAGCTCCACGGGGGTCTCCTCTGGGGCCAACGTCCTGACTTTC
- | - | TRBJ1-2 | TRBV5-1 | CASSLQGSDYGYTF | TGCGCCAGCAGCTTACAGGGATCTGACTATGGCTACACCTTC
- | - | TRBJ2-1 | TRBV18 | CASSEQGGEQFF | TGTGCCAGCTCCGAACAGGGTGGTGAGCAGTTCTTC
once | - | TRBJ1-1 | TRBV18 | CASSPRRRGTEAFF | TGTGCCAGCTCACCACGCAGAAGGGGCACTGAAGCTTTCTTT
- | - | TRBJ1-5 | TRBV27 | CASSLGQLNQPQHF | TGTGCCAGCAGTTTAGGACAGCTCAATCAGCCCCAGCATTTT
- | - | TRBJ1-1 | TRBV27 | CASSLHRVNTEAFF | TGTGCCAGCAGTTTACACAGGGTGAACACTGAAGCTTTCTTT
- | TRBD1 | TRBJ1-2 | TRBV30 | CAWTTGGAGYTF | TGTGCCTGGACGACAGGGGGCGCTGGCTACACCTTC
- | TRBD1 | TRBJ2-5 | TRBV6-5 | CASTPGTGALETQYF | TGTGCCAGCACCCCAGGGACAGGGGCCTTGGAGACCCAGTACTTC
- | - | TRBJ1-2 | TRBV7-8 | CASSLGVLGTPYGYTF | TGTGCCAGCAGCTTAGGAGTTTTAGGGACTCCCTATGGCTACACCTTC
- | TRBD1 | TRBJ1-2 | TRBV5-1 | CASSYRGRDGYTF | TGCGCCAGCAGCTACAGGGGGCGAGATGGCTACACCTTC
- | - | TRBJ1-6 | TRBV7-9 | CATIPGAAGGAPLHF | TGTGCCACTATACCGGGAGCCGCCGGGGGGGCACCCCTCCACTTT
- | TRBD2 | TRBJ2-3 | TRBV5-1 | CASSLAAGGSKNTQYF | TGCGCCAGCAGCTTGGCGGCGGGGGGGTCCAAAAATACGCAGTATTTT
- | TRBD2 | TRBJ2-3 | TRBV5-4 | CASSGLDIDTQYF | TGTGCCAGCTCGGGACTAGATATAGATACGCAGTATTTT
- | - | TRBJ2-2 | TRBV11-2 | CASSSRLPRHTGELFF | TGTGCCAGCAGCTCTAGACTACCCCGTCACACCGGGGAGCTGTTTTTT
- | TRBD1 | TRBJ1-1 | TRBV2 | CASSVRTGDVEAFF | TGTGCCAGCAGTGTTAGAACAGGGGATGTTGAAGCTTTCTTT
few | - | TRBJ1-2 | TRBV7-7 | CASSPLGGRDGYTF | TGTGCCAGCAGCCCACTGGGGGGGAGGGACGGCTACACCTTC
- | TRBD2 | TRBJ2-5 | TRBV5-4 | CASSPTRSGGGETQYF | TGTGCCAGCAGCCCGACCCGTAGCGGGGGGGGAGAGACCCAGTACTTC
- | - | TRBJ1-5 | TRBV27 | CASSLWGREQPQHF | TGTGCCAGCAGTTTATGGGGGCGGGAGCAGCCCCAGCATTTT
- | - | TRBJ2-2 | TRBV4-1 | CASSQGSGPNTGELFF | TGCGCCAGCAGCCAAGGAAGCGGCCCGAACACCGGGGAGCTGTTTTTT
- | - | TRBJ2-7 | TRBV10-2 | CASSVRRVYEQYF | TGCGCCAGCAGTGTTCGCAGGGTCTACGAGCAGTACTTC
once | TRBD1 | TRBJ1-4 | TRBV4-2 | CASSQGDRGTELFF | TGTGCCAGCAGCCAAGGGGACAGAGGGACGGAACTGTTTTTT
- | - | TRBJ2-7 | TRBV19 | CASSLRLRIGYEQYF | TGTGCCAGTAGTCTTAGACTGCGCATCGGCTACGAGCAGTACTTC
- | TRBD2 | TRBJ2-7 | TRBV18 | CASSLSGGASLGHRAYEQYF | TGTGCCAGCTCACTGAGCGGGGGGGCCTCGTTGGGCCACAGAGCCTACGAGCAGTACTTC
- | TRBD1 | TRBJ2-7 | TRBV5-1 | CASSFGVGTGSYEQYF | TGCGCCAGCAGCTTTGGGGTGGGGACAGGCTCCTACGAGCAGTACTTC
- | - | TRBJ2-1 | TRBV19 | CASSPSTVISYNEQFF | TGTGCCAGTAGCCCCTCGACAGTAATCTCCTACAATGAGCAGTTCTTC
- | TRBD1 | TRBJ2-5 | TRBV6-1 | CASSADRGLFRETQYF | TGTGCCAGCAGTGCGGACAGGGGGCTCTTTCGGGAGACCCAGTACTTC
- | - | TRBJ1-4 | TRBV5-5 | CASSRGVTGGEKLFF | TGTGCCAGCAGCCGCGGGGTAACCGGGGGAGAAAAACTGTTTTTT
- | - | TRBJ1-2 | TRBV2 | CAATGQGWGYTF | TGTGCCGCAACGGGCCAGGGATGGGGCTACACCTTC
- | - | TRBJ2-7 | TRBV6-6 | CASSPQTGSYEQYF | TGTGCCAGCAGTCCTCAAACAGGGTCCTACGAGCAGTACTTC
once | TRBD2 | TRBJ2-1 | TRBV30 | CAWITERGSSYNEQFF | TGTGCCTGGATAACTGAGCGGGGGAGCTCCTACAATGAGCAGTTCTTC
- | TRBD2 | TRBJ2-1 | TRBV25-1 | CASSSPWASGPAGEQFF | TGTGCCAGCAGTTCACCATGGGCTAGCGGACCTGCGGGTGAGCAGTTCTTC
large | - | TRBJ1-1 | TRBV4-2 | CASSQEEGFGEAFF | TGTGCCAGCAGCCAAGAGGAGGGGTTTGGTGAAGCTTTCTTT
- | - | TRBJ2-2 | TRBV4-1 | CASSQDGVRYTGELFF | TGCGCCAGCAGCCAAGACGGGGTTAGGTACACCGGGGAGCTGTTTTTT
- | TRBD1 | TRBJ2-2 | TRBV27 | CASSSPQGQGAGELFF | TGTGCCAGCAGTTCTCCCCAGGGACAGGGGGCCGGGGAGCTGTTTTTT
- | TRBD1 | TRBJ2-6 | TRBV19 | CASSMVGGQGVTGANVLTF | TGTGCCAGTAGTATGGTAGGAGGACAGGGGGTGACTGGGGCCAACGTCCTGACTTTC
- | TRBD2 | TRBJ2-1 | TRBV4-1 | CASSQGYQRGNNEQFF | TGCGCCAGCAGCCAAGGGTACCAGCGGGGTAACAATGAGCAGTTCTTC
- | TRBD2 | TRBJ2-3 | TRBV9 | CASSVGGGRLTDTQYF | TGTGCCAGCAGCGTGGGCGGGGGTCGCCTCACAGATACGCAGTATTTT
- | - | TRBJ1-6 | TRBV5-1 | CASSLRTAESPLHF | TGCGCCAGCAGCTTGCGGACAGCCGAATCACCCCTCCACTTT
- | - | TRBJ1-1 | TRBV7-2 | CASSLAPPRQGNTEAFF | TGTGCCAGCAGCTTAGCGCCCCCGCGGCAGGGGAACACTGAAGCTTTCTTT
- | - | TRBJ2-3 | TRBV10-3 | CATGKDRSTDTQYF | TGTGCCACCGGTAAGGACAGATCTACAGATACGCAGTATTTT
- | TRBD1 | TRBJ2-7 | TRBV29-1 | CSVAKNLGQGEQYF | TGCAGCGTTGCCAAAAACTTAGGACAGGGGGAGCAGTACTTC
- | - | TRBJ1-1 | TRBV29-1 | CSAWSGGPARTEAFF | TGCAGCGCCTGGTCGGGGGGACCGGCGAGGACTGAAGCTTTCTTT
- | - | TRBJ2-7 | TRBV7-9 | CASSDGLSYEQYF | TGTGCCAGCAGCGACGGACTCTCCTACGAGCAGTACTTC
- | - | TRBJ2-2 | TRBV10-3 | CAISGGITGELFF | TGTGCCATCAGTGGCGGGATCACCGGGGAGCTGTTTTTT
- | TRBD1 | TRBJ1-1 | TRBV9 | CASGPPGTGRTEAFF | TGTGCCAGCGGCCCTCCCGGGACAGGAAGGACTGAAGCTTTCTTT